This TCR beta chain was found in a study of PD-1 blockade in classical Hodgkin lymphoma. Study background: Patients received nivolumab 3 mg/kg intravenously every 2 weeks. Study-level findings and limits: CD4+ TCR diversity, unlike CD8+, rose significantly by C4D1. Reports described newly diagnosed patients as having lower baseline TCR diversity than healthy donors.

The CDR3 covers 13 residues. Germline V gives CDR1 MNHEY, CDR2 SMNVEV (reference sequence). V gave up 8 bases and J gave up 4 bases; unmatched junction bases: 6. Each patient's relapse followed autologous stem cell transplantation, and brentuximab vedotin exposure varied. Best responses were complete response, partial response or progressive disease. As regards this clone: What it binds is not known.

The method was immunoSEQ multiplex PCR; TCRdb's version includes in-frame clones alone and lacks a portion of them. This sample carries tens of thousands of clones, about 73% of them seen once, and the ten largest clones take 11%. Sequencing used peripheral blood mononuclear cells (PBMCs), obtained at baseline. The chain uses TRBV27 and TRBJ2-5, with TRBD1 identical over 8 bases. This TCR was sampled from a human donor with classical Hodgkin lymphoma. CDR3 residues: CASRSQGAETQYF. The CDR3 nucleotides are TGTGCCAGCCGAAGTCAGGGGGCAGAGACCCAGTACTTC.